This record concerns one TCR beta chain sequence. Its specificity is unknown. Naive CD8+ T cells displayed a CD45RO-CCR7+CD27+CD95- phenotype. The data derive from a study of CXCR3-negative and CXCR3-positive naive CD8 T cells. The CDR3 runs to 15 residues. The germline CDR1 and CDR2 sequences are MNHEY and SVGAGI. Via 5' RACE with UMI labels, TRB cDNA libraries were prepared. TCRdb re-analyzed the 5' RACE reads; it lists each CDR3 protein once, without DNA. The specimen's table records 49,000 or so distinct CDR3 sequences. Study findings and constraints: Unlike memory cells, which differed, naive CXCR3-negative and CXCR3-positive cells had similar TRBV-TRBJ usage. CXCR3 expression dropped partially after cryopreservation, and most assays relied on fresh PBMCs. Diversity was high in both naive subsets and much lower in memory cells. Compared with CXCR3-negative naive cells, CXCR3-positive naive cells showed more hydrophobic TRB CDR3s.

This TCR was recovered from a human donor in good health. Some clones in this sample may be carry-over from other donors' samples. This chain links TRBV6-5 with TRBJ1-5. The sequenced sample was naive CXCR3+ CD8+ T cells from blood. As for subset: CD45RO-CCR7+CD27+CD95- naive CD8+ T cells expressing CXCR3 (TNR3+). This chain's CDR3 is CASSHGLSSNQPQHF.